This T cell receptor beta chain came from a study of T cell repertoires in cytomegalovirus infection. Study as a whole: The study used recently identified HLA-C-restricted and well-studied HLA-B-restricted CMV epitopes. Through public TCR beta signatures, both CMV infection and matching HLA type were indicated. Regarding the study as a whole: Clonotype analysis showed dominance of the ex vivo response by HLA-C-restricted CMV-specific TCR beta clonotypes. The cumulative frequency of public TCR beta families identified carriers of CMV plus the relevant HLA.

CDR1 and CDR2 (germline): SNHLY, FYNNEI. V lost 6 bases, J lost 0 bases, and 14 bases lay in between. The CDR3 is 15 amino acids. This clonotype was counted only a few times. Antigen unknown. TCRdb ran MiXCR on the reads and lists one entry per CDR3 protein. The sample carries about 110,000 distinct CDR3 sequences, around 31% recorded once. The specimen comprised CD8+ T cells from cultured PBMCs, sampled from culture after CMV antigen stimulation. The sequence derives from a human donor in good health (CMV status not recorded). Some clones in this sample may be carry-over from other donors' samples. This sequence joins TRBV2 and TRBJ2-5; D might be TRBD2 (6 bases). The CDR3 DNA is TGTGCCAGCAGCGGGCAGGGAGGCTACCAAGAGACCCAGTACTTC. As protein: CASSGQGGYQETQYF. The complete variable domain, with remaining parts taken from reference TRBV2 and TRBJ2-5, reads EPEVTQTPSHQVTQMGQEVILRCVPISNHLYFYWYRQILGQKVEFLVSFYNNEISEKSEIFDDQFSVERPDGSNFTLKIRSTKLEDSAMYFCASSGQGGYQETQYFGPGTRLLVL.